This T cell receptor (beta chain) is drawn from a study of T-cell reconstitution after alpha-beta-depleted transplantation in children. The library targeted TCRbeta and was prepared with unique molecular identifiers. MiXCR, run by TCRdb on the PCR reads, gives a single entry per CDR3 protein. Of around 680,000 distinct CDR3 sequences in the sample, 16% were seen once. The length of the CDR3 is 15 residues. Germline CDR1 reads SEHNR; CDR2 reads FQNEAQ (reference sequence). Trimming stripped 5 bases from V and 2 bases from J, with 16 bases between. The chain combines TRBV7-9 with TRBJ2-7; D may correspond to TRBD1 or TRBD2 (6 bases each). The receptor's source is a human donor who donated a stem cell graft to a child with acute myeloid leukemia. Source: PBMCs from the stem cell graft donor, taken from the stem cell graft. CDR3 coding DNA: TGTGCCAGCAGCCCTACAGGGACTGAGACCTACGAGCAGTACTTC. Its translation is CASSPTGTETYEQYF.